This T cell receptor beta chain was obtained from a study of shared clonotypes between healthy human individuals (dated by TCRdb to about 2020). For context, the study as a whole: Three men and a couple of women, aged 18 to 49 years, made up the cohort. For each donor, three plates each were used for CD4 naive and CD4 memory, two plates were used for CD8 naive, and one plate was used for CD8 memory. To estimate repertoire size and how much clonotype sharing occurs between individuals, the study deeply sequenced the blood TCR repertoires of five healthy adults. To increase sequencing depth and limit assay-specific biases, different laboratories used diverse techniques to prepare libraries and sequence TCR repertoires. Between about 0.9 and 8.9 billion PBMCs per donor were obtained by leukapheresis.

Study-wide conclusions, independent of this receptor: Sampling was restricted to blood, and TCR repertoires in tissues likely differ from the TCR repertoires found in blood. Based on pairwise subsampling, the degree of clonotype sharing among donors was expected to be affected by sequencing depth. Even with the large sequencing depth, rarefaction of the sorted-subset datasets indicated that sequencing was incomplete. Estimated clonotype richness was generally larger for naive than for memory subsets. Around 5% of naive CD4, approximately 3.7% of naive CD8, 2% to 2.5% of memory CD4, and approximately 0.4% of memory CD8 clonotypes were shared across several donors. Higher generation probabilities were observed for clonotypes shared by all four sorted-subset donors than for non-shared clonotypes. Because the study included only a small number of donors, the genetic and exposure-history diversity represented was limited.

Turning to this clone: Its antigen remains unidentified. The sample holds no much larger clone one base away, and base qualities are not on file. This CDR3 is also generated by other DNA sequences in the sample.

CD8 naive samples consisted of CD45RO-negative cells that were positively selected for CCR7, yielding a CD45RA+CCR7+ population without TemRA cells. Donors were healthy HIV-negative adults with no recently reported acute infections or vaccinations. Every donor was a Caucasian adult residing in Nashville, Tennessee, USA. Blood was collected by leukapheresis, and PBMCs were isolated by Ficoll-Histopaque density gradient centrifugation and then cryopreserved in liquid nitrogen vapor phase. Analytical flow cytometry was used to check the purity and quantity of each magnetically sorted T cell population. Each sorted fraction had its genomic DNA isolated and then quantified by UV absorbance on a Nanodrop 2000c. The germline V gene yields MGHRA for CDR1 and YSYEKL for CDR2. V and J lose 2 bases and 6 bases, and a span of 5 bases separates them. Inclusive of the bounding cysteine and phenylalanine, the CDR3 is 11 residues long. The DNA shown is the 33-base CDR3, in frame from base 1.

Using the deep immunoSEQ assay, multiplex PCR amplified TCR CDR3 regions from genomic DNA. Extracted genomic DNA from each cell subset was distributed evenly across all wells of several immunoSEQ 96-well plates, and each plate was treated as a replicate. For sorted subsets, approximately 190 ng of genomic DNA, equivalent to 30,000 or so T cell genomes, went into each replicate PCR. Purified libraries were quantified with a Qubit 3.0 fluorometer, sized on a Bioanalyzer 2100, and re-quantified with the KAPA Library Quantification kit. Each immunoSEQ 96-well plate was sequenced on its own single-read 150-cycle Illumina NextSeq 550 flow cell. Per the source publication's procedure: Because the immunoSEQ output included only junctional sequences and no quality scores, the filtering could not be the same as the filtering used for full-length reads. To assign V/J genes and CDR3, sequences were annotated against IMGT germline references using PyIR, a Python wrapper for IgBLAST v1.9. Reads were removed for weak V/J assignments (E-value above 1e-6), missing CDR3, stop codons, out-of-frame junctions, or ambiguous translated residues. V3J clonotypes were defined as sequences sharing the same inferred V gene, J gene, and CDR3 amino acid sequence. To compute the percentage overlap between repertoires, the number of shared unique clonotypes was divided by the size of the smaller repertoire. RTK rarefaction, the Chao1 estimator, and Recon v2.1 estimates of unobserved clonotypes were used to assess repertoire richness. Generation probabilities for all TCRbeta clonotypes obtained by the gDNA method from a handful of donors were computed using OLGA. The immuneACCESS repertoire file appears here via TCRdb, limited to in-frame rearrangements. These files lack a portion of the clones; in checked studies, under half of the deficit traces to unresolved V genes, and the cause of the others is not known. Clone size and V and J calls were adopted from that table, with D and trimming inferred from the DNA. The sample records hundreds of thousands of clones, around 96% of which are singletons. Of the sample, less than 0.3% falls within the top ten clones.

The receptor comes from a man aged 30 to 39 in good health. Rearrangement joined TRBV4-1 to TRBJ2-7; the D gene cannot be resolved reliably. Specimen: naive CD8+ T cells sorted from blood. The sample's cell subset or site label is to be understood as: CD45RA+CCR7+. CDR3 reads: CASSQLGEQYF. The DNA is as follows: TGCGCCAGCAGCCAACTGGGCGAGCAGTACTTC.